This record concerns one T cell receptor (beta chain) sequence. Antigen specificity is unknown. The assay was immunoSEQ multiplex PCR, and TCRdb's table has in-frame clones only and misses some. The sample carries 40,000 to 60,000 clones, around 86% recorded once. This sample was taken from a study of T cells in localized non-small cell lung cancer. Study-wide points: Patients showing higher blood T cell density tended to see longer overall survival. Because only a single region of the tumor was sequenced, heterogeneity remains possible. Appearances in adjacent lung were noted for a median approximately 61 of the top 100 tumor clones. The study found T cell clonality highest in uninvolved adjacent lung, above tumor.

Germline CDR1 and CDR2: SGHVS and FNYEAQ. Trimming removed 1 base from V and 3 bases from J, with 7 bases in between. There are 14 residues in the CDR3. The source was PBMCs, collected before any cancer treatment. The chain joins TRBV7-6 to TRBJ1-3; D is uncertain. This receptor was taken from a female donor with stage II lung adenocarcinoma. The DNA of the CDR3 is TGTGCCAGCAGCTTAGGCGGGATTGGAAACACCATATATTTT. Protein sequence: CASSLGGIGNTIYF.